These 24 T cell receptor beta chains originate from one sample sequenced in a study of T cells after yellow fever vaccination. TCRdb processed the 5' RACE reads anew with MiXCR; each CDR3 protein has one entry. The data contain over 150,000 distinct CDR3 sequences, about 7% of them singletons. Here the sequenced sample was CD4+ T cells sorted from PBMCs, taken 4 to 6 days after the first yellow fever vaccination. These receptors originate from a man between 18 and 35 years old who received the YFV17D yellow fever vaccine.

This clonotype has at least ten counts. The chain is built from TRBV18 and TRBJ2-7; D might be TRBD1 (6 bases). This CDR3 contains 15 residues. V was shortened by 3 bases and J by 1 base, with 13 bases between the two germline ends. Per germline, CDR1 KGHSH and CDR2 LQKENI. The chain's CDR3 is CASSPPDSRSYEQYF. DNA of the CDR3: TGTGCCAGCTCACCCCCGGACAGTAGGTCCTACGAGCAGTACTTC.

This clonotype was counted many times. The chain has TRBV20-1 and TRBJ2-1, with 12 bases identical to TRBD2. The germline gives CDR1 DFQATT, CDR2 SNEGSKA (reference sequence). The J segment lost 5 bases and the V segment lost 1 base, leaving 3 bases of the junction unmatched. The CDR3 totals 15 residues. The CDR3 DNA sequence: TGCAGTGCTAGAGCTCTAGCGGGGGGGCACAATGAGCAGTTCTTC. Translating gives CSARALAGGHNEQFF.

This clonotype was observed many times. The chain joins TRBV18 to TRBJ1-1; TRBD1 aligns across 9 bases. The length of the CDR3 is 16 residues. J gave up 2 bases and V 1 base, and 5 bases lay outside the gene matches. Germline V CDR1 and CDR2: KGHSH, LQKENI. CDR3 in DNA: TGTGCCAGCTCACCACTCCGGGACAGGGTTAACACTGAAGCTTTCTTT. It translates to CASSPLRDRVNTEAFF.

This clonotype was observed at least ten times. The CDR3 here is CASSSGTGVEQYF. Here the CDR3 DNA reads TGTGCCAGCAGCTCCGGGACAGGGGTTGAGCAGTACTTC. The chain recombines TRBV7-3 with TRBJ2-7; 10 bases agree with TRBD1. The CDR3 runs 13 residues. Germline V gene sequence: CDR1 SGHTA, CDR2 FQGTGA. The ends lost 4 bases at V and 7 bases at J; junction bases unmatched: 4.

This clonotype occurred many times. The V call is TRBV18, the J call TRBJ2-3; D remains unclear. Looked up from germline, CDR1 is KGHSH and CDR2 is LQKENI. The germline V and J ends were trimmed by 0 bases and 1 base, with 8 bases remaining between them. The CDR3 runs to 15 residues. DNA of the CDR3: TGTGCCAGCTCACCACCTATGGACGGCACAGATACGCAGTATTTT. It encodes CASSPPMDGTDTQYF.

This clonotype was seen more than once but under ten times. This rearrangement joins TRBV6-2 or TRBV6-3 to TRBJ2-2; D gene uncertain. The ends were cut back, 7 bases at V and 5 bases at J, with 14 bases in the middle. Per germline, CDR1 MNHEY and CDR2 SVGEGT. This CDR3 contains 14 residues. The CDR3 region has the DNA TGTGCCAGCATCCTACGACCCGGGACCGGGGAGCTGTTTTTT. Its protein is CASILRPGTGELFF.

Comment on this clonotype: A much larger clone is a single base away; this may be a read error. The CDR3 coding sequence is TGTGCCAGCAGCCCCAGAGCAACTAAAGAAAAACTGTTTTTT. Amino acids: CASSPRATKEKLFF. The chain recombines TRBV7-9 with TRBJ1-4; no clear D. CDR3 length: 14 amino acids. The germline CDR1 and CDR2 sequences are SEHNR and FQNEAQ (reference sequence).

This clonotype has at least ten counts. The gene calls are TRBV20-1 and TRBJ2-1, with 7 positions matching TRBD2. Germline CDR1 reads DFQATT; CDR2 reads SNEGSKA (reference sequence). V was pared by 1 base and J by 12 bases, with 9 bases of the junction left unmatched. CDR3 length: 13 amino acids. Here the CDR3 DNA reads TGCAGTGCTAGAGTTCAGGGACTACGGACGCAGTTCTTC. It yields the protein CSARVQGLRTQFF.

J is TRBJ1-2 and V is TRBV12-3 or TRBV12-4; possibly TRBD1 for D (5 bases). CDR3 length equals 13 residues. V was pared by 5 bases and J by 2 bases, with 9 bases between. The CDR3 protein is CASSPQANYGYTF. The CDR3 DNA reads TGTGCCAGCAGTCCACAGGCGAACTATGGCTACACCTTC.

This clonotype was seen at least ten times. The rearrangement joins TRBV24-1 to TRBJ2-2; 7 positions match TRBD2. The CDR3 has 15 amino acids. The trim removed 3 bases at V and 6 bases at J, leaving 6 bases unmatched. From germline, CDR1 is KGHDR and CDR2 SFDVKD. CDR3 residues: CATSDPGLVAGELFF. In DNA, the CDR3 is TGTGCCACCAGTGATCCCGGACTAGTGGCCGGGGAGCTGTTTTTT.

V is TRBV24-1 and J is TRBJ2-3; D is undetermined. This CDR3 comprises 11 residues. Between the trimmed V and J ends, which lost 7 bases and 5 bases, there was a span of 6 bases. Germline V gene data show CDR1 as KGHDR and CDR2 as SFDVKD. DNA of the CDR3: TGTGCCACCAGCCTTGTAGATACGCAGTATTTT. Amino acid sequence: CATSLVDTQYF.

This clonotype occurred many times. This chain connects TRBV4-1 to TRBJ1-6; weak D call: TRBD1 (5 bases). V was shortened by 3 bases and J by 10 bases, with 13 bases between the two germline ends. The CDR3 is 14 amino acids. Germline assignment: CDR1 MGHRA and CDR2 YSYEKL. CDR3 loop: CASSHRQGNSPLHF. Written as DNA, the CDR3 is TGCGCCAGCAGCCATCGCCAGGGTAACTCACCCCTCCACTTT.

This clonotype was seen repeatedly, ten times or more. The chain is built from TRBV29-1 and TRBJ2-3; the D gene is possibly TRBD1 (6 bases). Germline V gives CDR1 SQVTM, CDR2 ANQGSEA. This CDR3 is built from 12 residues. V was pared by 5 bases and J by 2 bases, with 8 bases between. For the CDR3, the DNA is TGCAGCGTTAGGGACAACACAGATACGCAGTATTTT. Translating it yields CSVRDNTDTQYF.

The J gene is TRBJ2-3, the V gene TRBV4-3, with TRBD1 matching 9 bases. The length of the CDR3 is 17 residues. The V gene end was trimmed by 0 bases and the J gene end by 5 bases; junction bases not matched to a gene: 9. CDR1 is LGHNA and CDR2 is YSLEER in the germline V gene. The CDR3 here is CASSQDNRGHFGDTQYF. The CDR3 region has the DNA TGCGCCAGCAGCCAAGATAACAGGGGGCATTTCGGAGATACGCAGTATTTT.

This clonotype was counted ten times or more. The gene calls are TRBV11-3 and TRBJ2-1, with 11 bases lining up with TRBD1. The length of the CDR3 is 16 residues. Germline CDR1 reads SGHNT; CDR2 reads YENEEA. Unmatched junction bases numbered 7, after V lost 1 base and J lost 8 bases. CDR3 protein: CASSLGWDRGFHEQFF. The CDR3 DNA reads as TGTGCCAGCAGCTTAGGATGGGACAGGGGGTTCCATGAGCAGTTCTTC.

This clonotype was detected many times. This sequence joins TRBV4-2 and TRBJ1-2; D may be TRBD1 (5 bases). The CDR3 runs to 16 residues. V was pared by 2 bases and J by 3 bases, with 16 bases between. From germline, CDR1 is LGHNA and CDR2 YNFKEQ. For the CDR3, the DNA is TGTGCCAGCAGCCAAAAGACGGGGGGTTTGGACTATGGCTACACCTTC. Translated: CASSQKTGGLDYGYTF.

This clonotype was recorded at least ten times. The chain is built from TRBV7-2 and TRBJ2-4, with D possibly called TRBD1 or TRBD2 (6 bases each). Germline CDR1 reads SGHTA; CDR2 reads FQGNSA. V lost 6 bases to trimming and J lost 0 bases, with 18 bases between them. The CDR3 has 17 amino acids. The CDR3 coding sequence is TGTGCCAGCAGTATAAACGGGGGCGCTATAGCCAAAAACATTCAGTACTTC. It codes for CASSINGGAIAKNIQYF.

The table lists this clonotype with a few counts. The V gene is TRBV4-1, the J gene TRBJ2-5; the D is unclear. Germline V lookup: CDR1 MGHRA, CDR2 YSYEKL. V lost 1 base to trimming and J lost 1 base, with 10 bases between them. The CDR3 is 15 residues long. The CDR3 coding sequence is TGCGCCAGCAGCCAAGGGGCAGAACGCCAAGAGACCCAGTACTTC. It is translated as CASSQGAERQETQYF.

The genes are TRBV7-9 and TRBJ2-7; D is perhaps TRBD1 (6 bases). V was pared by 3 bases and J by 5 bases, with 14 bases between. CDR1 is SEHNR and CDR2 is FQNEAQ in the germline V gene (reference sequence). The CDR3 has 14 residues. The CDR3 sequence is CASSFRAGDHEQYF. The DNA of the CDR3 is TGTGCCAGCAGCTTCCGGGCAGGGGACCACGAGCAGTACTTC.

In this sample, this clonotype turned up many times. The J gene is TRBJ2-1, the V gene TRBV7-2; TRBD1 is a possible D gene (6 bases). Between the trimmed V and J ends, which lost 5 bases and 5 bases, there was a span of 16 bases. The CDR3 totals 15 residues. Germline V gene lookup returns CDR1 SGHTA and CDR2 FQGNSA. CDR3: CASSGNRVGHNEQFF. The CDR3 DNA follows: TGTGCCAGCAGCGGAAACAGGGTTGGACACAATGAGCAGTTCTTC.

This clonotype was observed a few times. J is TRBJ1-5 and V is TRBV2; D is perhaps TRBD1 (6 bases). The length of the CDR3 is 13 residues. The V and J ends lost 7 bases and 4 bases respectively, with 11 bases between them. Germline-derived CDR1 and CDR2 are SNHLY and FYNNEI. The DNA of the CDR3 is TGTGCCAGCACAGGGGAGACGAATCAGCCCCAGCATTTT. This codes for CASTGETNQPQHF.

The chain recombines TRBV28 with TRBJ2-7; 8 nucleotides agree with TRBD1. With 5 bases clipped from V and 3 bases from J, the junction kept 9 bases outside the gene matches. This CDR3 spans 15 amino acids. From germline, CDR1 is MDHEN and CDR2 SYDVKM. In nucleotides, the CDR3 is TGTGCCAGCAGTCCGGGGGACAGGACGTTCTACGAGCAGTACTTC. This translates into CASSPGDRTFYEQYF.

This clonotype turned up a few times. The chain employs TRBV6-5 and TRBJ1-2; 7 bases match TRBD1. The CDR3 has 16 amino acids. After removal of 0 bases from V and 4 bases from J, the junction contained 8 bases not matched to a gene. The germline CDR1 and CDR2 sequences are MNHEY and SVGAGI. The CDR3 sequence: CASSYSSPPGGYGYTF. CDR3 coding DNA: TGTGCCAGCAGTTACTCATCTCCTCCAGGGGGCTATGGCTACACCTTC.

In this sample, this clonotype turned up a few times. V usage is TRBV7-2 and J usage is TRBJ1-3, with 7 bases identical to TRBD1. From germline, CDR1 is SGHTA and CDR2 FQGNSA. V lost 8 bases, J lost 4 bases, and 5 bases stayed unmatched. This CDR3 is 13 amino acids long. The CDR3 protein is CASGTGVGNTIYF. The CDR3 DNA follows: TGTGCCAGCGGTACAGGGGTCGGAAACACCATATATTTT.